Below are 21 T cell receptor beta chains sequenced from a single sample in a study of control samples from healthy donors and cancer patients. Clones were read by immunoSEQ multiplex PCR, and TCRdb kept only the in-frame ones, dropping some. The sample has 100,000 to 150,000 clones; about 90% are singletons. Material: blood. The receptors were gathered from a man younger than 35 in good health.

The chain carries TRBV24-1 and TRBJ1-5; TRBD1 matches at 8 bases. Unmatched junction bases numbered 4, after V lost 7 bases and J lost 6 bases. The germline V gene has CDR1 KGHDR and CDR2 SFDVKD. The CDR3 covers 13 residues. This CDR3 is CATRDRDGQPQHF. The CDR3 coding sequence is TGTGCCACCAGGGACAGGGATGGTCAGCCCCAGCATTTT.

The chain has TRBV7-2 and TRBJ1-5; D remains ambiguous. Trimming removed 3 bases from V and 8 bases from J, with 20 bases in between. CDR1 SGHTA and CDR2 FQGNSA come from the germline V gene. This CDR3 spans 16 amino acids. The CDR3 bases are TGTGCCAGCAGCTTGGACGGTCCGCGGCCGACGGAGCCCCAGCATTTT. Amino acids: CASSLDGPRPTEPQHF.

The rearrangement links TRBV27 to TRBJ1-5, with D perhaps matching TRBD1 (5 bases). V lost 2 bases and J 4 bases, leaving 18 bases between the germline ends. The CDR3 is 17 residues long. Looked up from germline, CDR1 is MNHEY and CDR2 is SMNVEV (reference sequence). DNA for the CDR3: TGTGCCAGCAGTTTAGTTGGGGGGGTGGTGAGAAATCAGCCCCAGCATTTT. Translating gives CASSLVGGVVRNQPQHF.

This clone occurred once. The chain has TRBV5-1 and TRBJ2-7, with TRBD1 as a possible D gene (6 bases). The CDR3 has 13 residues. Germline V CDR1 and CDR2: SGHRS, YFSETQ. The V end lost 4 bases, the J end lost 7 bases, and 15 bases lay between the germline ends. CDR3 coding DNA: TGCGCCAGCAGCACCACAGGGATAGGGGAGCAGTACTTC. This translates into CASSTTGIGEQYF.

This clone showed up just once. The gene calls are TRBV11-1 and TRBJ1-5; TRBD1 matches 8 bases. CDR3 length: 15 amino acids. The V gene's germline CDR1 is SGHAT and CDR2 FQDESV (reference sequence). Germline trimming cut 5 bases from V and 6 bases from J; bases unmatched to any gene: 9. The CDR3 sequence is CASSTDRGKRQPQHF. In nucleotides, the CDR3 is TGTGCCAGCAGCACAGACAGGGGAAAACGTCAGCCCCAGCATTTT.

This chain links TRBV5-1 with TRBJ2-7; D is possibly TRBD1 or TRBD2 (5 bases each). The CDR3 is made up of 13 amino acids. V lost 5 bases to trimming and J lost 2 bases, with 11 bases between them. CDR1 is SGHRS, CDR2 YFSETQ, per germline. The CDR3 reads CASRGDRAYEQYF. DNA of the CDR3: TGCGCCAGCAGGGGGGATAGGGCCTACGAGCAGTACTTC. Full variable domain (outside the CDR3, taken from reference TRBV5-1 and TRBJ2-7): KAGVTQTPRYLIKTRGQQVTLSCSPISGHRSVSWYQQTPGQGLQFLFEYFSETQRNKGNFPGRFSGRQFSNSRSEMNVSTLELGDSALYLCASRGDRAYEQYFGPGTRLTVT.

This clone appeared a single time. Relative to the germline gene, one junction end is altered; a read error may explain this. The CDR3 nucleotides are TGTGCTAGCAGCCCGACTAGGGGACAAGAGACCCAGTACTTC. It translates to CASSPTRGQETQYF. The V gene is TRBV7-7, the J gene TRBJ2-7; perhaps TRBD2 as D (6 bases). Judging by the DNA end, TRBJ2-5 fits better; the J call may be wrong. The CDR3 spans 14 residues. Germline lookup yields CDR1 SSHAT and CDR2 FNYEAQ (reference sequence).

The V call is TRBV6-6, the J call TRBJ2-7; TRBD1 agrees at 9 bases. Germline CDR1 and CDR2: MNHNY and SVGAGI (reference sequence). The V segment lost 6 bases and the J segment 6 bases; nucleotides outside the gene matches: 3. The CDR3 consists of 12 residues. CDR3 loop: CASSGQGLEQYF. The CDR3 DNA sequence: TGTGCCAGCAGCGGACAGGGGCTCGAGCAGTACTTC.

The rearrangement uses TRBV5-1 and TRBJ1-2, with 7 bases aligning to TRBD1. The CDR3 runs 19 residues. J lost 6 bases, V lost 0 bases, and 20 bases had no gene match. In germline, CDR1 is SGHRS, CDR2 YFSETQ. Here the CDR3 DNA reads TGCGCCAGCAGCTTGGCCTTGTCGGGACAGAAAAACCTATTTGATGGCTACACCTTC. Translation gives CASSLALSGQKNLFDGYTF.

The V call is TRBV19, the J call TRBJ2-5; D could derive from TRBD1 or TRBD2 (5 bases each). The CDR3 loop spans 16 amino acids. CDR1 LNHDA and CDR2 SQIVND come from the germline V gene (reference sequence). Trimming cost V 3 bases and J 2 bases, with 16 bases left between them. The CDR3 protein is CASSISRGSRQETQYF. Here the CDR3 DNA reads TGTGCCAGTAGTATCTCCCGGGGCAGCAGGCAAGAGACCCAGTACTTC.

This clone was detected only once. CDR3 sequence (DNA): TGTGCCAGCAGCCCGCGGACAGGGTATAATAATGGCTACACCTTC. The encoded protein is CASSPRTGYNNGYTF. V gene TRBV5-4 combines with J gene TRBJ1-2, with 8 nucleotides matching TRBD1. Trimming cost V 4 bases and J 6 bases; bases outside gene matches: 11. Germline V gene sequence: CDR1 SGHNT, CDR2 YYREEE (reference sequence). The length of the CDR3 is 15 residues.

The V call is TRBV29-1, the J call TRBJ2-1; 8 nucleotides match TRBD2. This CDR3 comprises 14 residues. After removal of 4 bases from V and 6 bases from J, the junction contained 8 bases not matched to a gene. Germline V gene data show CDR1 as SQVTM and CDR2 as ANQGSEA. CDR3 sequence (DNA): TGCAGCGTTGTGGCGGGAGGCCCTCCCAATGAGCAGTTCTTC. This translates into CSVVAGGPPNEQFF.

The chain combines TRBV13 with TRBJ2-7; D is perhaps TRBD1 (7 bases). The CDR3 runs 15 residues. Germline V gene sequence: CDR1 PRHDT, CDR2 FYEKMQ (reference sequence). V was shortened by 5 bases and J by 1 base, with 15 bases between the two germline ends. The CDR3 is CASSRGPTGSYEQYF. CDR3 sequence (DNA): TGTGCCAGCAGCCGGGGGCCGACAGGGTCCTACGAGCAGTACTTC. Looking up the rest from reference TRBV13 and TRBJ2-7 gives the full variable domain: AAGVIQSPRHLIKEKRETATLKCYPIPRHDTVYWYQQGPGQDPQFLISFYEKMQSDKGSIPDRFSAQQFSDYHSELNMSSLELGDSALYFCASSRGPTGSYEQYFGPGTRLTVT.

CDR3 nucleotide sequence: TGTGCCAGCCTCCCTCCCGGGACGCAAGAGACCCAGTACTTC. This gives the protein CASLPPGTQETQYF. The chain employs TRBV28 and TRBJ2-5; D tentatively fits TRBD1 or TRBD2 (5 bases each). Germline CDR1 MDHEN, CDR2 SYDVKM. CDR3 length: 14 residues. The V gene lost 8 bases and the J gene lost 2 bases, with 15 bases spanning the gap.

The chain joins TRBV5-1 to TRBJ2-5; D is unclear. CDR3 size: 13 residues. In germline, CDR1 is SGHRS, CDR2 YFSETQ. V shed 2 bases and J shed 1 base, with 6 bases lying between them. CDR3 residues: CASSFGFQETQYF. The CDR3 DNA is TGCGCCAGCAGCTTTGGGTTCCAAGAGACCCAGTACTTC.

As for this clone: The identical CDR3 is also encoded by other nucleotide sequences in the sample. This chain uses TRBV28 with TRBJ2-5; D may be TRBD1 (5 bases). The germline V gene has CDR1 MDHEN and CDR2 SYDVKM. Trimming pared 3 bases from V and 1 base from J, leaving 6 bases between. The CDR3 is made up of 13 amino acids. CDR3 nucleotides: TGTGCCAGCAGTTTTCAGGGCCAAGAGACCCAGTACTTC. Protein: CASSFQGQETQYF.

The J gene is TRBJ1-5, the V gene TRBV27; 9 bases fit TRBD1. Germline CDR1 MNHEY, CDR2 SMNVEV (reference sequence). This CDR3 has 14 residues. V shed 6 bases, J shed 7 bases, and the junction held 7 bases outside the gene matches. The CDR3 DNA reads TGTGCCAGCAGCCCACAGGGGGCATGGCAGCCCCAGCATTTT. Its protein product is CASSPQGAWQPQHF.

V is TRBV6-5 and J is TRBJ2-2; 8 bases line up with TRBD2. Germline V gene lookup returns CDR1 MNHEY and CDR2 SVGAGI. This CDR3 contains 15 residues. Unmatched junction bases numbered 9, after V lost 6 bases and J lost 6 bases. CDR3 sequence: CASRAGRDDAGELFF. The CDR3 DNA follows: TGTGCCAGCAGGGCCGGGAGGGACGATGCCGGGGAGCTGTTTTTT.

The chain uses TRBV5-1 and TRBJ2-7; 8 bases line up with TRBD2. Trimming took 4 bases from V and 0 from J; bases not matched to a gene: 3. The CDR3 contains 14 residues. Germline-derived CDR1 and CDR2 are SGHRS and YFSETQ. CDR3 sequence: CASSMSGSSYEQYF. In DNA, the CDR3 is TGCGCCAGCAGCATGAGCGGGAGCTCCTACGAGCAGTACTTC.

This rearrangement joins TRBV10-3 to TRBJ2-7; TRBD1 matches 9 bases. The CDR3 is made up of 13 amino acids. Germline assignment: CDR1 ENHRY and CDR2 SYGVKD. Unmatched junction bases numbered 8, after V lost 10 bases and J lost 4 bases. CDR3 sequence: CATGTGSQYEQYF. CDR3 coding DNA: TGTGCCACAGGGACAGGGTCTCAATACGAGCAGTACTTC.

Details on this clone: Being one base from a much bigger clone, this may be a read error. This chain joins TRBV5-1 and TRBJ2-1; D might be TRBD2 (6 bases). The CDR3 loop spans 15 amino acids. V lost 5 bases and J lost 5, with 17 bases in between. CDR1 is SGHRS, CDR2 YFSETQ, per germline. The CDR3 here is CASSPASERNNEQFF. The CDR3 DNA sequence: TGCGCCAGCAGTCCCGCTAGCGAGAGGAACAATGAGCAGTTCTTC.